This TCR beta chain was recorded in a study of T cells in Graves' hyperthyroidism and ophthalmopathy. General study points: Blood also held most thyroid clonotypes expanded beyond 0.001.

This clonotype came up many times. The antigen remains unidentified. From germline, CDR1 is SNHLY and CDR2 FYNNEI. The ends were cut back, 0 bases at V and 7 bases at J, with 9 bases in the middle. This CDR3 spans 13 amino acids. Researchers barred patients who had uncontrolled infection, other autoimmune disease, pregnancy or lactation. Amplified TCR beta CDR3 regions came from RNA transcripts. Researchers ran a first-round RT-PCR on the TCR CDR3 using the HTBI primer set. TCRdb re-analysed the multiplex PCR reads in MiXCR, keeping a single row per CDR3 protein. Of roughly 700,000 distinct CDR3 sequences listed, 15% to 20% were seen once; the top ten hold around 15%.

V gene TRBV2 combines with J gene TRBJ1-2, with D uncertain. Sequencing input: blood. The sequence was collected from a man aged 50 to 60 with Graves' hyperthyroidism. CDR3 loop: CASSEAEQSGYTF. For the CDR3, the DNA is TGTGCCAGCAGTGAAGCGGAGCAGTCTGGCTACACCTTC. The complete variable domain, with remaining parts taken from reference TRBV2 and TRBJ1-2, reads EPEVTQTPSHQVTQMGQEVILRCVPISNHLYFYWYRQILGQKVEFLVSFYNNEISEKSEIFDDQFSVERPDGSNFTLKIRSTKLEDSAMYFCASSEAEQSGYTFGSGTRLTVV.